Listed below are T cell receptor beta chains from one sample, sequenced in a study of blood T cell repertoires in COVID-19. TCRdb keeps only in-frame clones here, not all; method: immunoSEQ multiplex PCR. Of some 150,000 clones in the sample, 70% to 85% were seen once. What was sequenced was peripheral blood. These receptors all stem from a human donor in a cohort sampled during active COVID-19. CDR3s include the opening cysteine and the closing phenylalanine or tryptophan. Fields, in order: J gene, clone size, D gene, CDR3 length, V gene, CDR3 DNA, CDR3 protein. The D gene is left open where the match is weak. Some rows have no size entry. The others give once, few or many, or a class for an expanded clone.

J gene: TRBJ2-1
clone size: -
D gene: TRBD2
CDR3 length: 14
V gene: TRBV7-8
CDR3 DNA: TGTGCCAGCAGCCACCTGGGCGGGGGAGGTGAGCAGTTCTTC
CDR3 protein: CASSHLGGGGEQFF

J gene: TRBJ2-1
clone size: -
D gene: -
CDR3 length: 13
V gene: TRBV11-3
CDR3 DNA: TGTGCCAGCAGCTTTGAACAGGGCAGTGAGCAGTTCTTC
CDR3 protein: CASSFEQGSEQFF

J gene: TRBJ1-6
clone size: -
D gene: TRBD1
CDR3 length: 15
V gene: TRBV27
CDR3 DNA: TGTGCCAGCAGTTTAGAGGGGACAGGGAATTCACCCCTCCACTTT
CDR3 protein: CASSLEGTGNSPLHF

J gene: TRBJ2-7
clone size: -
D gene: TRBD1
CDR3 length: 14
V gene: TRBV6-2/TRBV6-3
CDR3 DNA: TGTGCCAGCAGTTACTGGGGACAGGCGGGGGAGCAGTACTTC
CDR3 protein: CASSYWGQAGEQYF

J gene: TRBJ2-7
clone size: few
D gene: TRBD1
CDR3 length: 12
V gene: TRBV23-1
CDR3 DNA: TGCGCCAGCGTAACAGGGGAAGGCGAGCAGTACTTC
CDR3 protein: CASVTGEGEQYF

J gene: TRBJ1-1
clone size: -
D gene: -
CDR3 length: 14
V gene: TRBV14
CDR3 DNA: TGTGCCAGCAGCCGGGGAGGGCTGAACACTGAAGCTTTCTTT
CDR3 protein: CASSRGGLNTEAFF

J gene: TRBJ1-5
clone size: -
D gene: -
CDR3 length: 16
V gene: TRBV18
CDR3 DNA: TGTGCCAGCTCACCAGTTAGGCAGGGCGTCAATCAGCCCCAGCATTTT
CDR3 protein: CASSPVRQGVNQPQHF

J gene: TRBJ2-1
clone size: -
D gene: TRBD1
CDR3 length: 12
V gene: TRBV5-4
CDR3 DNA: TGTGCCAGCAGCCGGACAGGGGAAGAGCAGTTCTTC
CDR3 protein: CASSRTGEEQFF

J gene: TRBJ1-1
clone size: -
D gene: TRBD1
CDR3 length: 15
V gene: TRBV18
CDR3 DNA: TGTGCCAGCTCACCACCTAACAGGGGAGGCACTGAAGCTTTCTTT
CDR3 protein: CASSPPNRGGTEAFF

J gene: TRBJ2-3
clone size: -
D gene: -
CDR3 length: 14
V gene: TRBV7-2
CDR3 DNA: TGTGCCAGCAGCCCCACGACTAGTCAAGATACGCAGTATTTT
CDR3 protein: CASSPTTSQDTQYF

J gene: TRBJ2-3
clone size: -
D gene: TRBD2
CDR3 length: 12
V gene: TRBV10-3
CDR3 DNA: TGTGCCTCCAAACTGGCGGGGGGTACGCAGTATTTT
CDR3 protein: CASKLAGGTQYF

J gene: TRBJ2-3
clone size: -
D gene: TRBD1
CDR3 length: 17
V gene: TRBV10-3
CDR3 DNA: TGTGCCATCAGTGCGGGAATCCCCGGGACAGGGACAGATACGCAGTATTTT
CDR3 protein: CAISAGIPGTGTDTQYF

J gene: TRBJ1-4
clone size: -
D gene: TRBD1
CDR3 length: 15
V gene: TRBV7-2
CDR3 DNA: TGTGCCAGCAGCTGGGGACAGGGGGGGAAGGAAAAACTGTTTTTT
CDR3 protein: CASSWGQGGKEKLFF

J gene: TRBJ2-2
clone size: -
D gene: TRBD1
CDR3 length: 14
V gene: TRBV9
CDR3 DNA: TGTGCCAGCAGACAGGGGGCGAACACCGGGGAGCTGTTTTTT
CDR3 protein: CASRQGANTGELFF